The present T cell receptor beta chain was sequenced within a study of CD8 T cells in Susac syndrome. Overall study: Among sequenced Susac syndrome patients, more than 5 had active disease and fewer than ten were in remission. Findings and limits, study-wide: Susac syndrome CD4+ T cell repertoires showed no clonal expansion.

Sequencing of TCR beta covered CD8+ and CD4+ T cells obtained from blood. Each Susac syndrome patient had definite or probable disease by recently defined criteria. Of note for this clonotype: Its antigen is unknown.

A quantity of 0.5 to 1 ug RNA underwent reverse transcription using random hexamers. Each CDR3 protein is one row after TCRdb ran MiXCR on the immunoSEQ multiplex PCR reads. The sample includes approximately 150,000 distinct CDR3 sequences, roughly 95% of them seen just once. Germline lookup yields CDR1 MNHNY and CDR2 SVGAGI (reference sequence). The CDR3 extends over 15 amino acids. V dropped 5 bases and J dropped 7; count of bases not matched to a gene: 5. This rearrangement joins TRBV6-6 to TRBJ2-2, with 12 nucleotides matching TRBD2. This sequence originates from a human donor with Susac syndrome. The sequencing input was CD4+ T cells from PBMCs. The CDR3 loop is CASSVPGLAGGELFF. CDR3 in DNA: TGTGCCAGCAGTGTACCGGGACTAGCGGGCGGGGAGCTGTTTTTT.